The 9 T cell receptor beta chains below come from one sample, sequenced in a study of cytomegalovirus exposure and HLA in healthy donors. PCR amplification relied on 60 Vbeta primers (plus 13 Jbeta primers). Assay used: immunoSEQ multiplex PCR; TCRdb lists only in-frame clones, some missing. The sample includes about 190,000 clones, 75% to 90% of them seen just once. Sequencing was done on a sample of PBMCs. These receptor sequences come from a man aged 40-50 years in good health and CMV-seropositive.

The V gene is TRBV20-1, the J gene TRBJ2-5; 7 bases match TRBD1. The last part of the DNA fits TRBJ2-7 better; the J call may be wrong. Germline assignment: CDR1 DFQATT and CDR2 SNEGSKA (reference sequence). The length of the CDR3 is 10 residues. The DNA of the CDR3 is TGCAGTGCTGGGACAGACGAGCAGTACTTC. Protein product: CSAGTDEQYF.

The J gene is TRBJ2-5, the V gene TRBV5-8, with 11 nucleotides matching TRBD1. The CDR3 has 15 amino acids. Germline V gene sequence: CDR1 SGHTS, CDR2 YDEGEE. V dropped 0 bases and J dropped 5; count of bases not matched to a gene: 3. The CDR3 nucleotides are TGTGCCAGCAGCTTGGGGACAGGGGGCGGCGAGACCCAGTACTTC. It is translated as CASSLGTGGGETQYF.

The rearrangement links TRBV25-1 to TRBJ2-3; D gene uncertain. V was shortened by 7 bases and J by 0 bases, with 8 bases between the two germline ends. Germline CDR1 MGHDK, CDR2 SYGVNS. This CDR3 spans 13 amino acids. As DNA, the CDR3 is TGTGCCAGCAACCAGCGCAGCACAGATACGCAGTATTTT. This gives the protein CASNQRSTDTQYF.

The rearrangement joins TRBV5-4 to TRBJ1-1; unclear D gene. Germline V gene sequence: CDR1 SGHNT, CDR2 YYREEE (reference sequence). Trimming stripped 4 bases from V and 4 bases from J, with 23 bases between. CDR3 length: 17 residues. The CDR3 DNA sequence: TGTGCCAGCAGCACTCCGACCCTCCAATGGGCAGGCACTGAAGCTTTCTTT. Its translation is CASSTPTLQWAGTEAFF.

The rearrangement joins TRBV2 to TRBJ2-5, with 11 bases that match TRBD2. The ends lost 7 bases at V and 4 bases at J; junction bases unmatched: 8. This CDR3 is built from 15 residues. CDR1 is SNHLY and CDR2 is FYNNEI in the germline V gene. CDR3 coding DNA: TGTGCCAGCAAGGGTAGCGGGGGGGCCCGAGAGACCCAGTACTTC. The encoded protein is CASKGSGGARETQYF.

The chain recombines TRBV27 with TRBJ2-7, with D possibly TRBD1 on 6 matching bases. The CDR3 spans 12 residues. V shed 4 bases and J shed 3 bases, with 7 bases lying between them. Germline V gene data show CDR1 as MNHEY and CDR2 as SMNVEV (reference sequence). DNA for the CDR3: TGTGCCAGCAGTTCGGACAGCTACGAGCAGTACTTC. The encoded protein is CASSSDSYEQYF.

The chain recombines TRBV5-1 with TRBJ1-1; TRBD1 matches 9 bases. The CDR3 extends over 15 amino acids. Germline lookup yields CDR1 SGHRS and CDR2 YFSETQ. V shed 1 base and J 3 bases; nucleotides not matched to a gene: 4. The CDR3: CASSLIDRGDTEAFF. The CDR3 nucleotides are TGCGCCAGCAGCTTGATCGACAGGGGGGACACTGAAGCTTTCTTT.

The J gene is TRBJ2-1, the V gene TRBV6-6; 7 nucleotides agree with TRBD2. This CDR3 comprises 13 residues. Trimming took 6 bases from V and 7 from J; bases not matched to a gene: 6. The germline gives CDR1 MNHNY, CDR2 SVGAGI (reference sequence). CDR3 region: CASRPNGRNEQFF. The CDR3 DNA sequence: TGTGCCAGCAGACCCAACGGGAGGAATGAGCAGTTCTTC.

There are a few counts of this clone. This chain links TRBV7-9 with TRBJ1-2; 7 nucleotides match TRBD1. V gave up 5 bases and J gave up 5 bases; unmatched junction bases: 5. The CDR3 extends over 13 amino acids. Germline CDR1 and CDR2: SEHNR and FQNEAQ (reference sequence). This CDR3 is CASSARRGYGYTF. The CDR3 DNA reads TGTGCCAGCAGCGCCCGCAGGGGGTATGGCTACACCTTC.